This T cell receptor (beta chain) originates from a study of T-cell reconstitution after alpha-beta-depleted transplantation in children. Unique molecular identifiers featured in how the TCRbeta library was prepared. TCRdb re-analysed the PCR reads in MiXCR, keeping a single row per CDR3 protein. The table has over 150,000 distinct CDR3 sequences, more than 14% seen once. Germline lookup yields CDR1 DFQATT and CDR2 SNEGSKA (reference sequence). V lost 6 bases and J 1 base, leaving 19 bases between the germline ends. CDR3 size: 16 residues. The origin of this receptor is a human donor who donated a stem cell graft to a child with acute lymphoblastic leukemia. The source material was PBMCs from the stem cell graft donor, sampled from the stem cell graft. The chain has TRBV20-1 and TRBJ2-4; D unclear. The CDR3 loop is CSASVTSYQAKNIQYF. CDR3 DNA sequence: TGCAGTGCGTCGGTAACTTCCTATCAGGCCAAAAACATTCAGTACTTC.